Described below is a single T cell receptor beta chain sequence and its context. This sample was included in a study of blood T cell repertoires in COVID-19. Measured with immunoSEQ multiplex PCR; TCRdb has only the in-frame clones, and not every one. The sample includes approximately 350,000 clones, over 75% seen only once; the top ten take 2.5% to 3%. CDR1 is LGHDT and CDR2 is YNNKEL in the germline V gene (reference sequence). The CDR3 sequence is 15 residues long. V shed 4 bases and J 7 bases; nucleotides not matched to a gene: 8. Donors in Cohort 3 counted as recovered after two negative PCRs, clearance, or symptom resolution.

This clonotype was obtained from a young woman who had recovered from COVID-19. The sequenced sample was PBMCs or T cells enriched from blood (not recorded which). The chain links TRBV3-1 (or the pseudogene TRBV3-2) to TRBJ2-1, with 9 positions matching TRBD2. The CDR3, as DNA: TGTGCCAGCAGCCCAGAAGGACTAGCGAGAAATGAGCAGTTCTTC. Its protein is CASSPEGLARNEQFF.